Listed below are T cell receptor beta chains from one sample, sequenced in a study of CD4+ T cells in melanoma. The repertoire was sequenced with immunoSEQ multiplex PCR; TCRdb's copy has only in-frame clones and lacks some. The sample yields about 55,000 clones, approximately 70% seen once. Sequences were obtained from tumor tissue. The receptors stem from a human donor with melanoma. CDR3s include the opening cysteine and the closing phenylalanine or tryptophan. Fields, in order: CDR3 protein, V gene, J gene.

CDR3aa: CASSYSWTGLNTEAFF; v_gene: TRBV6-5; j_gene: TRBJ1-1
CDR3aa: CASSIDVWAQGAEAFF; v_gene: TRBV19; j_gene: TRBJ1-1
CDR3aa: CASSLETFSAGANVLTF; v_gene: TRBV5-5; j_gene: TRBJ2-6
CDR3aa: CASSRGLSGTGELFF; v_gene: TRBV19; j_gene: TRBJ2-2
CDR3aa: CASSEYSGLEQFF; v_gene: TRBV10-2; j_gene: TRBJ2-1
CDR3aa: CAISESAGANTGELFF; v_gene: TRBV10-3; j_gene: TRBJ2-2
CDR3aa: CSATRDYEQYF; v_gene: TRBV20-1; j_gene: TRBJ2-7
CDR3aa: CASSLAGGSAYEQYF; v_gene: TRBV7-3; j_gene: TRBJ2-7
CDR3aa: CASSPRDIINYGYTF; v_gene: TRBV7-2; j_gene: TRBJ1-2
CDR3aa: CASSSLMRAGLNSPLHF; v_gene: TRBV7-9; j_gene: TRBJ1-6
CDR3aa: CASKEGGHEQFF; v_gene: TRBV2; j_gene: TRBJ2-1
CDR3aa: CASSLVRVGTGELFF; v_gene: TRBV7-8; j_gene: TRBJ2-2
CDR3aa: CASSLYPGFNQPQHF; v_gene: TRBV27; j_gene: TRBJ1-5
CDR3aa: CASSPGTAEKLFF; v_gene: TRBV11-2; j_gene: TRBJ1-4
CDR3aa: CASSLSFQRYSYNEQFF; v_gene: TRBV5-6; j_gene: TRBJ2-1
CDR3aa: CASRLGKNYGYTF; v_gene: TRBV6-1; j_gene: TRBJ1-2
CDR3aa: CASSQYQETQYF; v_gene: TRBV18; j_gene: TRBJ2-5
CDR3aa: CASFESSSYEQYF; v_gene: TRBV6-5; j_gene: TRBJ2-7
CDR3aa: CSVELRDYEQYF; v_gene: TRBV29-1; j_gene: TRBJ2-7
CDR3aa: CATSTSFRVGDYGYTF; v_gene: TRBV15; j_gene: TRBJ1-2
CDR3aa: CASSQDYRGGYGYTF; v_gene: TRBV4-2; j_gene: TRBJ1-2
CDR3aa: CASSPRFNYGYTF; v_gene: TRBV5-8; j_gene: TRBJ1-2
CDR3aa: CASSYNYGTSYEQYF; v_gene: TRBV11-3; j_gene: TRBJ2-7
CDR3aa: CASSLCIQPQHF; v_gene: TRBV5-1; j_gene: TRBJ1-5
CDR3aa: CASSLGTQSYEQYF; v_gene: TRBV5-1; j_gene: TRBJ2-7
CDR3aa: CASSQEIIFRGDTQYF; v_gene: TRBV4-2; j_gene: TRBJ2-3